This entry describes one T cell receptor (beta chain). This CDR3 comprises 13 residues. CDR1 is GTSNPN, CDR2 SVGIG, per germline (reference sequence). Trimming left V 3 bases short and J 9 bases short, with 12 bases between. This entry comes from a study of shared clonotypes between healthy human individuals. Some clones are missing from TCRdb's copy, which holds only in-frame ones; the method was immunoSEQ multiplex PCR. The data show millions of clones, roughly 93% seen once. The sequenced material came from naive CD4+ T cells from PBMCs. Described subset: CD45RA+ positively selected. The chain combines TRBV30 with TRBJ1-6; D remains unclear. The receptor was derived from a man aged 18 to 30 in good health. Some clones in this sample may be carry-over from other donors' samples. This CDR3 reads CAWSANLLSPLHF. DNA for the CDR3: TGTGCCTGGAGCGCAAATCTTCTTTCACCCCTCCACTTT.